These 4 T cell receptor beta chains were all obtained from the same sample, sequenced in a study of vaccination and CD4 T cells after COVID-19. The antigens for these receptors are not known. Once obtained from cultured CD4+ T cells, the DNA was sequenced using the Oncomine TCR Beta short-read assay. TCRdb re-called the PCR reads through MiXCR, storing one row per CDR3 protein. The data contain roughly 12,000 distinct CDR3 sequences, over 50% of them singletons. The treatment is: roughly 10-day PBMC culture with coronavirus spike peptide pools or control peptides (ViraFEST assay). Sequencing input: CD4+ T cells from blood, cultured in vitro. Every receptor here comes from a human donor who had recovered from COVID-19.

V usage is TRBV9 and J usage is TRBJ2-1; no reliable D call. Germline loops: CDR1 SGDLS, CDR2 YYNGEE. The CDR3 is 15 amino acids. Trimming left V 0 bases short and J 4 bases short, with 11 bases between. Written as DNA, the CDR3 is TGTGCCAGCAGCGTAGGCAGATATCGATACAATGAGCAGTTCTTC. Translated: CASSVGRYRYNEQFF.

This clonotype is categorized as large. The gene calls are TRBV18 and TRBJ1-5; 7 nucleotides align to TRBD1. Germline-derived CDR1 and CDR2 are KGHSH and LQKENI. The ends lost 3 bases at V and 7 bases at J; junction bases unmatched: 6. The CDR3 spans 14 residues. The CDR3 DNA is TGTGCCAGCTCACCCACAGGGGCGGTCCAGCCCCAGCATTTT. As protein: CASSPTGAVQPQHF.

This chain links TRBV6-1 with TRBJ1-4, with D possibly being TRBD1 (5 bases). Germline V lookup: CDR1 MNHNS, CDR2 SASEGT. Trimming took 5 bases from V and 8 from J, leaving 15 bases between them. This CDR3 spans 14 amino acids. DNA for the CDR3: TGTGCCAGCAGTCGGGGGGTGGCTGGCGAAAAACTGTTTTTT. Protein: CASSRGVAGEKLFF.

A few counts support this clonotype. This CDR3 reads CASRVGGELFF. The CDR3 DNA sequence: TGTGCCAGCAGGGTAGGCGGGGAGCTGTTTTTT. The rearrangement links TRBV6-1 to TRBJ2-2, with no clear D. The length of the CDR3 is 11 residues. Per the germline V gene, CDR1 is MNHNS and CDR2 is SASEGT. Trimming cost V 6 bases and J 7 bases, with 6 bases left between them.